A single sample gave rise to the 15 T cell receptor beta chains below, sequenced in a study of blood T cell repertoires in COVID-19. Profiling relied on immunoSEQ multiplex PCR, and the TCRdb table lists in-frame clones only, not all of them. Among around 480,000 clones listed, 70% to 90% were seen once. Material: peripheral blood. All receptors derive from a woman aged 50 to 60 with COVID-19, enrolled during active disease.

This chain uses TRBV5-4 with TRBJ2-2; a weak D match, TRBD2 (6 bases). The V end lost 5 bases, the J end lost 3 bases, and 14 bases lay between the germline ends. Looked up from germline, CDR1 is SGHNT and CDR2 is YYREEE (reference sequence). CDR3 length: 15 residues. This CDR3 is CASRPGTRYTGELFF. The CDR3 DNA reads as TGTGCCAGCAGACCTGGGACTCGTTACACCGGGGAGCTGTTTTTT.

The J gene is TRBJ2-7, the V gene TRBV18; perhaps TRBD2 as D (5 bases). CDR1 is KGHSH, CDR2 LQKENI, per germline. The CDR3 is 13 residues long. Deletions cut 6 bases from V and 5 bases from J, with 14 bases between. The CDR3 protein is CASSDRADDEQYF. CDR3 nucleotide sequence: TGTGCCAGCTCGGACCGAGCGGACGACGAGCAGTACTTC.

The rearrangement links TRBV15 to TRBJ1-4, with TRBD1 matching over 8 bases. This CDR3 has 16 residues. V dropped 3 bases and J dropped 9; count of bases not matched to a gene: 12. In germline, CDR1 is LNHNV, CDR2 YYDKDF (reference sequence). CDR3 nucleotides: TGTGCCACCAGCAGGGACCCGGGACAGGCCCTTCAAAAACTGTTTTTT. Its translation: CATSRDPGQALQKLFF.

The rearrangement uses TRBV5-8 and TRBJ1-5; no definite D call. Germline V CDR1 and CDR2: SGHTS, YDEGEE. The CDR3 is 15 amino acids. V dropped 4 bases and J dropped 0 bases, with 11 bases sitting between them. CDR3 residues: CASSGAFGSNQPQHF. In DNA, the CDR3 is TGTGCCAGCAGCGGAGCCTTCGGTAGCAATCAGCCCCAGCATTTT.

In DNA form, the CDR3 reads TGTGCCAGTAGTATAGATCTGGAGTTTCAGCCCCAGCATTTT. This encodes CASSIDLEFQPQHF. The chain uses TRBV19 and TRBJ1-5; no reliable D call. Germline CDR1 and CDR2: LNHDA and SQIVND (reference sequence). Trimming stripped 0 bases from V and 6 bases from J, with 9 bases between. CDR3 size: 14 residues. Together with reference TRBV19 and TRBJ1-5, the CDR3 gives the full variable domain: DGGITQSPKYLFRKEGQNVTLSCEQNLNHDAMYWYRQDPGQGLRLIYYSQIVNDFQKGDIAEGYSVSREKKESFPLTVTSAQKNPTAFYLCASSIDLEFQPQHFGDGTRLSIL.

J is TRBJ1-6 and V is TRBV30; TRBD1 agrees at 7 bases. This CDR3 region has 13 residues. The germline V gene has CDR1 GTSNPN and CDR2 SVGIG (reference sequence). V was pared by 5 bases and J by 10 bases, with 8 bases of the junction left unmatched. DNA of the CDR3: TGTGCCTGGGAAGAGGGGGCCTTCTCACCCCTCCACTTT. This codes for CAWEEGAFSPLHF.

This chain links TRBV5-4 with TRBJ1-2, with 8 bases aligning to TRBD1. Trimming removed 4 bases from V and 4 bases from J; junction bases left unmatched: 9. This CDR3 comprises 15 residues. Germline V gene sequence: CDR1 SGHNT, CDR2 YYREEE (reference sequence). CDR3 bases: TGTGCCAGCAGCCCTGATTCGACAGGGGTCTATGGCTACACCTTC. Its translation is CASSPDSTGVYGYTF.

This rearrangement joins TRBV5-4 to TRBJ2-6, with no clear D. Looked up from germline, CDR1 is SGHNT and CDR2 is YYREEE (reference sequence). There are 16 residues in the CDR3. The V gene lost 0 bases and the J gene lost 0 bases, with 7 bases spanning the gap. CDR3 nucleotides: TGTGCCAGCAGCTTGGTGGCCCGCTCTGGGGCCAACGTCCTGACTTTC. Protein product: CASSLVARSGANVLTF.

The gene calls are TRBV7-3 and TRBJ2-7; perhaps TRBD2 as D (6 bases). V lost 1 base to trimming and J lost 3 bases, with 13 bases between them. CDR3 size: 15 residues. Germline CDR1 reads SGHTA; CDR2 reads FQGTGA. This CDR3 is CASSLNPSGLYEQYF. In nucleotides, the CDR3 is TGTGCCAGCAGCTTAAATCCCAGCGGGCTCTACGAGCAGTACTTC.

The rearrangement uses TRBV4-1 and TRBJ1-3; a possible D gene is TRBD1 (5 bases). CDR3 size: 19 residues. V shed 1 base and J shed 0 bases, with 19 bases lying between them. CDR1 is MGHRA and CDR2 is YSYEKL in the germline V gene. CDR3 sequence (DNA): TGCGCCAGCAGCCAAGGAGTAACGACAGTAGGCTACTCTGGAAACACCATATATTTT. This encodes CASSQGVTTVGYSGNTIYF.

The chain uses TRBV5-1 and TRBJ2-7; no firm D call. With 4 bases removed from V and 3 bases from J, the gap between germline ends came to 20 bases. The CDR3 totals 16 residues. Germline V CDR1 and CDR2: SGHRS, YFSETQ. For the CDR3, the DNA is TGCGCCAGCAGCCCCGGTCTTGCTCCCTCCTTCTACGAGCAGTACTTC. Encoded protein: CASSPGLAPSFYEQYF. Complete variable domain (other parts from reference TRBV5-1 and TRBJ2-7): KAGVTQTPRYLIKTRGQQVTLSCSPISGHRSVSWYQQTPGQGLQFLFEYFSETQRNKGNFPGRFSGRQFSNSRSEMNVSTLELGDSALYLCASSPGLAPSFYEQYFGPGTRLTVT.

In this sample, this clone turned up once. This chain connects TRBV18 to TRBJ1-2; the D is unclear. In germline, CDR1 is KGHSH, CDR2 LQKENI. CDR3 length equals 14 residues. V lost 3 bases, J lost 4 bases, and 12 bases lay in between. The CDR3 loop is CASSPGTEGYGYTF. The CDR3 region has the DNA TGTGCCAGCTCACCGGGCACAGAAGGCTATGGCTACACCTTC.

The CDR3 protein is CASSSLWGRTGELFF. CDR3 in DNA: TGTGCCAGCAGCTCCTTGTGGGGGCGGACCGGGGAGCTGTTTTTT. The chain uses TRBV13 and TRBJ2-2; D is perhaps TRBD1 (6 bases). The CDR3 is 15 amino acids. The V gene lost 4 bases and the J gene lost 5 bases, with 14 bases spanning the gap. Germline assignment: CDR1 PRHDT and CDR2 FYEKMQ (reference sequence).

With regard to this clone: The limits of the CDR3 on the DNA are not certain, so only TCRdb's listed CDR3 is given. The V call is TRBV2, the J call TRBJ2-4; the D call TRBD1 from the table was never checked on the DNA. The CDR3 spans 16 amino acids, including both terminal residues. Germline assignment: CDR1 SNHLY and CDR2 FYNNEI. CDR3 sequence: CARGRRFGQGAFNLYF.

This clone has only a few counts. The chain uses TRBV4-2 and TRBJ2-1; no reliable D call. This CDR3 is 14 amino acids long. V lost 0 bases and J lost 5, with 8 bases in between. Germline CDR1 is LGHNA and CDR2 is YNFKEQ. The DNA of the CDR3 is TGTGCCAGCAGCCAAGATCTAACTAACAATGAGCAGTTCTTC. Its translation: CASSQDLTNNEQFF.